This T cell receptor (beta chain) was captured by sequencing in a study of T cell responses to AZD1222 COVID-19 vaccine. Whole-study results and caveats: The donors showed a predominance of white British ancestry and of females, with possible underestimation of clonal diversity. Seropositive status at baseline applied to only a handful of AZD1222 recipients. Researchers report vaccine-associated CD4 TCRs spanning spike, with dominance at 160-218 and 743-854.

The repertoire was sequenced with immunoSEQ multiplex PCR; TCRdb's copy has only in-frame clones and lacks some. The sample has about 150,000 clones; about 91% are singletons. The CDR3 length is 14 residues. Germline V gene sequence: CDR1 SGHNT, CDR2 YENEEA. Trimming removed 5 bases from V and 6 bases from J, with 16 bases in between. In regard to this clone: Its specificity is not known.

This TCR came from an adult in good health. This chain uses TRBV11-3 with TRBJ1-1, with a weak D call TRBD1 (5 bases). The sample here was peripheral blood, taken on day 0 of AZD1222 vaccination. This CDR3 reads CASSLGQGAAEAFF. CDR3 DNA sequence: TGTGCCAGCAGCCTGGGGCAGGGTGCGGCTGAAGCTTTCTTT.